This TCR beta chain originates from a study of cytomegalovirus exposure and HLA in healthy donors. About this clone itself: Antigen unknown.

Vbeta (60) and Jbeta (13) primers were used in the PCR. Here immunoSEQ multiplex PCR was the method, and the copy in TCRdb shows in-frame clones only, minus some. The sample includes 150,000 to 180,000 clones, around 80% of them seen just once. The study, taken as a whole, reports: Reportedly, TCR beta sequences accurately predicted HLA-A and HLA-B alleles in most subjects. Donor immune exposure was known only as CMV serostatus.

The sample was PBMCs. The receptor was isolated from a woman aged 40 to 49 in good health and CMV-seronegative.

CDR3 in DNA: TGTGCCACAGCCCTCTTTGGACAGATTGAAAAACTGTTTTTT. This gives the protein CATALFGQIEKLFF. V gene TRBV2 combines with J gene TRBJ1-4; the D gene is possibly TRBD1 (6 bases). Germline CDR1 SNHLY, CDR2 FYNNEI. V was trimmed by 10 bases and J by 7 bases, leaving 19 bases between them. The CDR3 sequence is 14 residues long.